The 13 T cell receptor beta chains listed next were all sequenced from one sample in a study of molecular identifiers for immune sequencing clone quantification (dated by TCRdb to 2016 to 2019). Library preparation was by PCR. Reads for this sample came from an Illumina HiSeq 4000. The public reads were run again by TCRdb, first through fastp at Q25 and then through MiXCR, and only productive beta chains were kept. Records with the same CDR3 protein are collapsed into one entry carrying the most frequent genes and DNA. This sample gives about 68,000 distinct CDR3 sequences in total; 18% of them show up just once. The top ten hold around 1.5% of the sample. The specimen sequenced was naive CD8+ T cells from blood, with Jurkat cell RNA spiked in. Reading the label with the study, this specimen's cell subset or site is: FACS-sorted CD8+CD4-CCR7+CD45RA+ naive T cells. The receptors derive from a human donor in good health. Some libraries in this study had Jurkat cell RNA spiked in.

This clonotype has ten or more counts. Here the CDR3 DNA reads TGTGCCTGGAGTGTACCGACTAGCCCGTTCACCGGGGAGCTGTTTTTT. This encodes CAWSVPTSPFTGELFF. This rearrangement joins TRBV30 to TRBJ2-2, with TRBD2 matching over 7 bases. This CDR3 contains 16 residues. V was pared by 0 bases and J by 4 bases, with 8 bases of the junction left unmatched. CDR1 is GTSNPN and CDR2 is SVGIG in the germline V gene (reference sequence).

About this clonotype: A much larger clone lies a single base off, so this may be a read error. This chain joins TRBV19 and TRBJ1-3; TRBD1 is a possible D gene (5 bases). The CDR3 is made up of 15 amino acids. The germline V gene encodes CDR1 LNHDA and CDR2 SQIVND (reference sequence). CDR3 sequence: CASSETDTSGDTIYF. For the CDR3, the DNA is TGTGCCAGTAGTGAAACGGACACCTCTGGAGACACCATATATTTT.

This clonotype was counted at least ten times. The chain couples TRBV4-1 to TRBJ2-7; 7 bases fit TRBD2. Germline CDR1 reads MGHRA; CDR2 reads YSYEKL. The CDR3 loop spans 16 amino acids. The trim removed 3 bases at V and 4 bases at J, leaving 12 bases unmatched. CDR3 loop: CASSHGAGLTSYEQYF. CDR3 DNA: TGCGCCAGCAGCCACGGGGCGGGACTAACTTCATACGAGCAGTACTTC.

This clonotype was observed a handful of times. The chain's CDR3 is CASNQGMGTEAFF. Here the CDR3 DNA reads TGTGCCAGCAACCAGGGCATGGGCACTGAAGCTTTCTTT. V and J are TRBV6-5 and TRBJ1-1; D might be TRBD1 (5 bases). CDR1 and CDR2 (germline): MNHEY, SVGAGI. The CDR3 consists of 13 residues. V was trimmed by 7 bases and J by 4 bases, leaving 13 bases between them.

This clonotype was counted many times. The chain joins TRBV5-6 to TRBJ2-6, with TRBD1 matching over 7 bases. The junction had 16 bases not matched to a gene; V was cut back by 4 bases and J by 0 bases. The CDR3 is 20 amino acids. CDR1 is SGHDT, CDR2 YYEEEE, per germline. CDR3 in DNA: TGTGCCAGCAGCCCCCTTCATAGGACAGGCTTCGACTCTGGGGCCAACGTCCTGACTTTC. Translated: CASSPLHRTGFDSGANVLTF.

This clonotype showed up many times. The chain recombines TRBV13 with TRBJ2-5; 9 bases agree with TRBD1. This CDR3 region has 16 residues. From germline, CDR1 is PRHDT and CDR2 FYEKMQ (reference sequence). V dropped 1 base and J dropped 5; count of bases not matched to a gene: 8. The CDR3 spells CASSLAPGTGQETQYF. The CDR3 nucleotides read TGTGCCAGCAGCTTAGCCCCCGGGACAGGGCAGGAGACCCAGTACTTC.

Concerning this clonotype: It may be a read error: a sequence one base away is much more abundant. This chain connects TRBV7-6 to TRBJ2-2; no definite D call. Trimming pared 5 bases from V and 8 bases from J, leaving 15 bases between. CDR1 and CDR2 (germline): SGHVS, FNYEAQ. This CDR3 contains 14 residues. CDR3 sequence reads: CASSLSGPAGELFF. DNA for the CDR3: TGTGCCAGCAGCCTATCTGGTCCCGCGGGGGAGCTGTTTTTT.

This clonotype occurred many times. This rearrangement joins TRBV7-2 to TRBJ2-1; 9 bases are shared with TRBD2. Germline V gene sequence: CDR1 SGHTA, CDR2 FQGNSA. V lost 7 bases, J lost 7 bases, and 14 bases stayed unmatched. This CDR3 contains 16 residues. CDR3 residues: CASIHPQRLAVNEQFF. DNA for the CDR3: TGTGCCAGCATCCACCCCCAACGACTAGCGGTTAATGAGCAGTTCTTC.

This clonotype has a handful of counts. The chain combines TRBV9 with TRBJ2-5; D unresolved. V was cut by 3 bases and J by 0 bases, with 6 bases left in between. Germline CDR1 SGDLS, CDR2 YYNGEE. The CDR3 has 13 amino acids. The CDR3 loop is CASSAHNQETQYF. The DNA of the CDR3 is TGTGCCAGCAGCGCCCACAACCAAGAGACCCAGTACTTC.

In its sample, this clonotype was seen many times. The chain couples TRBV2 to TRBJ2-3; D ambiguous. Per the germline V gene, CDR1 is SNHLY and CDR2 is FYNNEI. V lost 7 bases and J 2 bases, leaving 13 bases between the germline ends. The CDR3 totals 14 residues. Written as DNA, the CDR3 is TGTGCCAGCATACCTCACAGCTCCACAGATACGCAGTATTTT. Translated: CASIPHSSTDTQYF.

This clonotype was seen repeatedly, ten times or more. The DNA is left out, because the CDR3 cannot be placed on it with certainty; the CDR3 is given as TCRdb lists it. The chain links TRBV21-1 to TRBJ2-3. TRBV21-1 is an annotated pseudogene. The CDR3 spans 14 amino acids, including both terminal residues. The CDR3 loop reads CASILEGETDTQYF.

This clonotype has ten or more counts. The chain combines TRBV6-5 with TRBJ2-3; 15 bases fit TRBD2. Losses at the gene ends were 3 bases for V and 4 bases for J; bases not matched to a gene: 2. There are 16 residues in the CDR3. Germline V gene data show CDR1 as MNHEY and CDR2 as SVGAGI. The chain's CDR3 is CASSYGLAGGADTQYF. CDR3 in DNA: TGTGCCAGCAGTTATGGACTAGCGGGAGGGGCAGATACGCAGTATTTT.

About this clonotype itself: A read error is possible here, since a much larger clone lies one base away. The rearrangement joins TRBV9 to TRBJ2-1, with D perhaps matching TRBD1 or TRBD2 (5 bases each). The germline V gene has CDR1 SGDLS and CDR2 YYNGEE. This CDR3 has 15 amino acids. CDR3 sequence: CASGVGTDSYNEQFF. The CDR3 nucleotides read TGTGCCAGCGGCGTAGGGACGGATTCCTACAATGAGCAGTTCTTC. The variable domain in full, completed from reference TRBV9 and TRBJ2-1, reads DSGVTQTPKHLITATGQRVTLRCSPRSGDLSVYWYQQSLDQGLQFLIQYYNGEERAKGNILERFSAQQFPDLHSELNLSSLELGDSALYFCASGVGTDSYNEQFFGPGTRLTVL.